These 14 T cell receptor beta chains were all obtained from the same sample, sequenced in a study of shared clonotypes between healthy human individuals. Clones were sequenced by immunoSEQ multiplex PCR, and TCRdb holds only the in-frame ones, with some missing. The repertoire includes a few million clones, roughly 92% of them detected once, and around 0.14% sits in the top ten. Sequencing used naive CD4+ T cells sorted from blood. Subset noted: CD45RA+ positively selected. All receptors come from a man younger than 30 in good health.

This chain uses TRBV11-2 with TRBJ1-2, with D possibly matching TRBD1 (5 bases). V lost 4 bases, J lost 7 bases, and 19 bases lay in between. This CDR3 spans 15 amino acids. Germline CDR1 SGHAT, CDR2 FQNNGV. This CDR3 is CASSSRQSPSRGYTF. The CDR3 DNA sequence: TGTGCCAGCAGCTCCAGACAGAGCCCCTCCCGTGGCTACACCTTC.

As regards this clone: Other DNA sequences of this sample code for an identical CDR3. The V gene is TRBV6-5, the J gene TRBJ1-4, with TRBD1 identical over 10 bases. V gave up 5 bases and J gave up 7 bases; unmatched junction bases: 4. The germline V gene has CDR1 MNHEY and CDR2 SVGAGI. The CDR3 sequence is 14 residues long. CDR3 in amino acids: CASSDRGRGEKLFF. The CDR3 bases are TGTGCCAGCAGTGACAGGGGGCGCGGTGAAAAACTGTTTTTT.

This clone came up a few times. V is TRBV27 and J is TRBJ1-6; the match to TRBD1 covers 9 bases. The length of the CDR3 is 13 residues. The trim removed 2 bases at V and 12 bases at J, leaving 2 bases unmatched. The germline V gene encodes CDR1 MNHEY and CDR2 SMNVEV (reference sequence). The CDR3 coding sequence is TGTGCCAGCAGTTTAGACAGGGGGTTACCCCTCCACTTT. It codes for CASSLDRGLPLHF.

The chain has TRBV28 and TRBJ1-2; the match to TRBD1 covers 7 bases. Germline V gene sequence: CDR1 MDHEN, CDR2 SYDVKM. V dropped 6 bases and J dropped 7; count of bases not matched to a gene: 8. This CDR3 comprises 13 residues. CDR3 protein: CASRPETGSGYTF. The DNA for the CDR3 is TGTGCCAGCAGACCCGAGACAGGGAGTGGCTACACCTTC.

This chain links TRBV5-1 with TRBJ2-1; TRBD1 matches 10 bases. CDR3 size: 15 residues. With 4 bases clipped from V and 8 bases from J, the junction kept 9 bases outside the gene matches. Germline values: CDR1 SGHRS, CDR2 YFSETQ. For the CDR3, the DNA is TGCGCCAGCAGCGGCGGGGGGACAGGGGCCTATGAGCAGTTCTTC. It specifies CASSGGGTGAYEQFF.

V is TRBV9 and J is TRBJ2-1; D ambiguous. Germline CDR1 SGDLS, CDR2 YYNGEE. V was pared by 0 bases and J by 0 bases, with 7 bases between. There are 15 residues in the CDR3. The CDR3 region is CASSVEPGSYNEQFF. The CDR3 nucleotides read TGTGCCAGCAGCGTAGAACCCGGCTCCTACAATGAGCAGTTCTTC.

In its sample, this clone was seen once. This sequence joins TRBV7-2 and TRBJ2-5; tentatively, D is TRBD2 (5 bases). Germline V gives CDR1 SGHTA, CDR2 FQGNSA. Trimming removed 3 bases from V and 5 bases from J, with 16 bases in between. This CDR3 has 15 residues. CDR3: CASSLSLGGWETQYF. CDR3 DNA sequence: TGTGCCAGCAGCTTGTCCCTAGGCGGGTGGGAGACCCAGTACTTC.

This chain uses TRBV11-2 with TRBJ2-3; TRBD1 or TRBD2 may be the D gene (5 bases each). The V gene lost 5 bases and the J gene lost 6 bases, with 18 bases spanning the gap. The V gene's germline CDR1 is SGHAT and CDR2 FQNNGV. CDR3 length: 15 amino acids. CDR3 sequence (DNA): TGTGCCAGCAGCCGACACCGGGACCATCCGGATACGCAGTATTTT. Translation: CASSRHRDHPDTQYF.

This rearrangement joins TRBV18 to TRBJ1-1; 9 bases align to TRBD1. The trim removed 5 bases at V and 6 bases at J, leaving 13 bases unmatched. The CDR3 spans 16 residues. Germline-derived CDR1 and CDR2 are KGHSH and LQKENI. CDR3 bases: TGTGCCAGCTCAACCGGGACAGGGCCCCCCGTCCCTGAAGCTTTCTTT. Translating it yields CASSTGTGPPVPEAFF. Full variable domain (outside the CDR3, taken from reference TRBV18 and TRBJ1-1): NAGVMQNPRHLVRRRGQEARLRCSPMKGHSHVYWYRQLPEEGLKFMVYLQKENIIDESGMPKERFSAEFPKEGPSILRIQQVVRGDSAAYFCASSTGTGPPVPEAFFGQGTRLTVV.

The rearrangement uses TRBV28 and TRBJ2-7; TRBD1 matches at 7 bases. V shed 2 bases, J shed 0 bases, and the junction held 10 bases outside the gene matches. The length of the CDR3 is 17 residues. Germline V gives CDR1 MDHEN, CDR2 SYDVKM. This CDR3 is CASSLPPPGQSSYEQYF. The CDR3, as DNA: TGTGCCAGCAGTTTACCCCCCCCGGGACAGAGCTCCTACGAGCAGTACTTC.

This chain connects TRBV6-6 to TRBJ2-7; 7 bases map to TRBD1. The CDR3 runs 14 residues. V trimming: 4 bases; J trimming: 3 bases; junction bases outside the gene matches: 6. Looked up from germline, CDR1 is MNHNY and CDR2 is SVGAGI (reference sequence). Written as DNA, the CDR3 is TGTGCCAGCAGTTCGACAGGGCAGAGCTACGAGCAGTACTTC. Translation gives CASSSTGQSYEQYF.

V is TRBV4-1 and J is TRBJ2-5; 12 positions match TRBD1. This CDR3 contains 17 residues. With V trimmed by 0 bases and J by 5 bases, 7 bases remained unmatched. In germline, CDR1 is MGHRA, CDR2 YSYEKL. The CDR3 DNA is TGCGCCAGCAGCCAAGATCCGGGACAGGGGGCGATGGAGACCCAGTACTTC. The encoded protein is CASSQDPGQGAMETQYF.

The CDR3 DNA sequence: TGTGCCAGCAGCTTAAACCTCGACACTCCCGCGCAGTACTTC. Its translation: CASSLNLDTPAQYF. The gene calls are TRBV11-2 and TRBJ2-7; D gene unclear. V was clipped by 2 bases and J by 9 bases, with 17 bases between them. Germline assignment: CDR1 SGHAT and CDR2 FQNNGV. This CDR3 is 14 amino acids long.

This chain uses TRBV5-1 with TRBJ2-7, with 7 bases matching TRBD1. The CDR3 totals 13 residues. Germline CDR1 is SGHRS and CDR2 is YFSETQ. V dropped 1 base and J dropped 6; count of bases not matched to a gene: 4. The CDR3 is CASSLSAGGEQYF. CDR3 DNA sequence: TGCGCCAGCAGCTTGTCGGCAGGGGGCGAGCAGTACTTC.